This TCR beta chain derives from a study of blood T cell repertoires in COVID-19. The wider study: The United States, Italy and Spain were the sources of the acute and convalescent COVID-19 samples. Sample material is recorded as cDNA or gDNA derived from T cells, B-cell-depleted T cells, or PBMCs.

Trimming at V came to 5 bases and at J to 4 bases, leaving 4 bases not matched to a gene. The length of the CDR3 is 14 residues. Looked up from germline, CDR1 is MDHEN and CDR2 is SYDVKM. It was during active infection that Seattle patients were enrolled and then longitudinally followed. Per the study methods: Scientists estimated how many nucleated cells there were by amplifying reference gene primers. The assay was immunoSEQ multiplex PCR, and TCRdb's table has in-frame clones only and misses some. V and J calls and clone size are copied from that table; D and trimming were computed from the DNA. The sample yields about 180,000 clones, about three quarters seen once.

The sequenced material came from peripheral blood. The sequence was obtained from a woman older than 75 with COVID-19, enrolled during active disease. The V and J genes are TRBV28 and TRBJ2-3, with TRBD1 matching over 9 bases. The CDR3 nucleotides are TGTGCCAGCAGTCTAGACAGGGGGGCAGATACGCAGTATTTT. It translates to CASSLDRGADTQYF.